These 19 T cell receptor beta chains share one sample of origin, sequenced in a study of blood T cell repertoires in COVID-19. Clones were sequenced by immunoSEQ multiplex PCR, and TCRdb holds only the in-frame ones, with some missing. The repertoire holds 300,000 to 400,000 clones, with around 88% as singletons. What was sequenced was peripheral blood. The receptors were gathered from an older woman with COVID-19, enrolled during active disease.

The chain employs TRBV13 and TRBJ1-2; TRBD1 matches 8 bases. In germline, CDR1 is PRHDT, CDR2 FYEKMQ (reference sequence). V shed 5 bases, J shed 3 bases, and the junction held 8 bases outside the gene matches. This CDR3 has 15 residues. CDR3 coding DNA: TGTGCCAGCAGCCTCCAGGGGGCCGGGGACTATGGCTACACCTTC. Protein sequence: CASSLQGAGDYGYTF.

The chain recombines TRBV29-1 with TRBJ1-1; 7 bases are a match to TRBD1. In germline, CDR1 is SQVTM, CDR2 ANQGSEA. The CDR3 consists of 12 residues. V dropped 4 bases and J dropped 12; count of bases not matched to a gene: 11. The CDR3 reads CSVGGDSWTSFF. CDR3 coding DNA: TGCAGCGTTGGGGGGGACAGTTGGACGTCTTTCTTT.

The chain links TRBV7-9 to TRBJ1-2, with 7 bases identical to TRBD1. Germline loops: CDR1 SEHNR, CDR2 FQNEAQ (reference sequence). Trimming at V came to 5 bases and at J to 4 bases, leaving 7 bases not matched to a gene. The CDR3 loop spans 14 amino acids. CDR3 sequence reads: CASSPRQGSYGYTF. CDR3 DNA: TGTGCCAGCAGCCCTCGACAGGGATCCTATGGCTACACCTTC.

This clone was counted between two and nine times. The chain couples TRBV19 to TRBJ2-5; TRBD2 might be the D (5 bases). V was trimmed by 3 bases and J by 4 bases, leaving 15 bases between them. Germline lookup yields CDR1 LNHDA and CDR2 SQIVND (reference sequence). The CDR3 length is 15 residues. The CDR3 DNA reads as TGTGCCAGTAGTATGGCGGGCTCCCCAGGAGAGACCCAGTACTTC. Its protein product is CASSMAGSPGETQYF.

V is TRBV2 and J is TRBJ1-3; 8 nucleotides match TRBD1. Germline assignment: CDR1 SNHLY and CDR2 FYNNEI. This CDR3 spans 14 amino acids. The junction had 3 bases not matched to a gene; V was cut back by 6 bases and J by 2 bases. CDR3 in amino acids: CASRGQGPGNTIYF. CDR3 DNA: TGTGCCAGCAGAGGACAGGGCCCTGGAAACACCATATATTTT.

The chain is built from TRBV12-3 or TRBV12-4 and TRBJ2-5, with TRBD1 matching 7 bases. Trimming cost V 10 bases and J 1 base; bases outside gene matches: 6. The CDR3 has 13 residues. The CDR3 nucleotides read TGTGCCACCAAGGGACAGTTCCAAGAGACCCAGTACTTC. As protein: CATKGQFQETQYF.

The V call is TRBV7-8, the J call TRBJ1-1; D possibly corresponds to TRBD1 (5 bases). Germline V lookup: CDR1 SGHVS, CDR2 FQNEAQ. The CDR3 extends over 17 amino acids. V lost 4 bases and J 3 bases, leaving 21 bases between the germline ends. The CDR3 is CASSSAEWGGWDTEAFF. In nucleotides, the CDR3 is TGTGCCAGCAGCTCAGCAGAGTGGGGGGGGTGGGACACTGAAGCTTTCTTT.

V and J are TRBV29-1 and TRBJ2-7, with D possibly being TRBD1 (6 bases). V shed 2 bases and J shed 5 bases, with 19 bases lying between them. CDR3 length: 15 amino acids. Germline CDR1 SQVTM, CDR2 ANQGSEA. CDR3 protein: CSVESSPGVPNEQYF. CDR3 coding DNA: TGCAGCGTTGAATCTTCTCCAGGGGTCCCGAACGAGCAGTACTTC.

The CDR3 spells CASSPSSEAFF. CDR3 nucleotides: TGTGCCAGCAGCCCTAGCAGTGAAGCTTTCTTT. The chain carries TRBV5-5 and TRBJ1-1; D gene ambiguous. Per the germline V gene, CDR1 is SGHKS and CDR2 is YYEKEE (reference sequence). The V and J ends lost 4 bases and 7 bases respectively, with 8 bases between them. There are 11 residues in the CDR3.

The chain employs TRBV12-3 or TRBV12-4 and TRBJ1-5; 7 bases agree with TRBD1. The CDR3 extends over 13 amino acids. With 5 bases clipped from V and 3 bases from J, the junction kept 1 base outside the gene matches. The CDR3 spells CASSTGANQPQHF. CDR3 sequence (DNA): TGTGCCAGCAGTACAGGGGCCAATCAGCCCCAGCATTTT.

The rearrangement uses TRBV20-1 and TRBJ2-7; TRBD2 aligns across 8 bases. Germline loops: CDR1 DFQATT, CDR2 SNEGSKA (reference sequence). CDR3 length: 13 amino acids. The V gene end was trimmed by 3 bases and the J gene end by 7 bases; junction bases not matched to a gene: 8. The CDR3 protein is CSASGGGYTEQYF. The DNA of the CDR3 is TGCAGTGCTAGTGGCGGGGGGTATACAGAGCAGTACTTC.

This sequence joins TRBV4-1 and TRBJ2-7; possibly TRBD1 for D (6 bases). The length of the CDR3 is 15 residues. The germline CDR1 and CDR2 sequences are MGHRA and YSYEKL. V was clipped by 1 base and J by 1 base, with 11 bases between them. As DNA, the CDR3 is TGCGCCAGCAGCCAAGGGGACACCGTATCCTACGAGCAGTACTTC. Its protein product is CASSQGDTVSYEQYF.

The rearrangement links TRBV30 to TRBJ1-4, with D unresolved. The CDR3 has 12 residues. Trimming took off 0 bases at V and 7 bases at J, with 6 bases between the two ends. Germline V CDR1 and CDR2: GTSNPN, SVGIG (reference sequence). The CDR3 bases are TGTGCCTGGAGTGTACTTGTTGAAAAACTGTTTTTT. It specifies CAWSVLVEKLFF.

CDR3 amino acids: CASSATRLAGGLDTQYF. CDR3 DNA: TGTGCCAGCAGCGCGACGCGTCTAGCGGGGGGGCTAGATACGCAGTATTTT. The J gene is TRBJ2-3, the V gene TRBV7-3; 12 bases fit TRBD2. The germline gives CDR1 SGHTA, CDR2 FQGTGA. The ends lost 5 bases at V and 5 bases at J; junction bases unmatched: 11. The CDR3 consists of 17 residues.

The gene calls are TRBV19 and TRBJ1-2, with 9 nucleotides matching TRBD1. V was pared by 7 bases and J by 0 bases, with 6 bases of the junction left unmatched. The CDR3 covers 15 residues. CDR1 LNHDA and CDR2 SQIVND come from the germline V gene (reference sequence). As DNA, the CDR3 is TGTGCCAGTACGGTCCGGGACAGGGCTAACTATGGCTACACCTTC. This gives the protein CASTVRDRANYGYTF.

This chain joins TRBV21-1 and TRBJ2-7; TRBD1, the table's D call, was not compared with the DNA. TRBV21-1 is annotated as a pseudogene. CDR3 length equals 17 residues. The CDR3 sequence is CASSKVVVGDRVDEQYF. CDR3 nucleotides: TGTGCCAGCAGCAAAGTGGTCGTGGGAGACAGGGTCGACGAGCAGTACTTC.

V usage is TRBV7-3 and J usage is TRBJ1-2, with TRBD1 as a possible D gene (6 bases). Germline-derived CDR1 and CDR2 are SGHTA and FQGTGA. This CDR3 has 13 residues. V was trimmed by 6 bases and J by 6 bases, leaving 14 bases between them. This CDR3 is CASSQTTGNGYTF. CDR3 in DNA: TGTGCCAGCAGTCAGACGACAGGAAATGGCTACACCTTC.

In DNA, the CDR3 is TGTGCCAGCAGTCCCACCCGAGCCCGGACAGGGGTAAGGAATCAGCCCCAGCATTTT. It codes for CASSPTRARTGVRNQPQHF. The chain carries TRBV6-2 or TRBV6-3 and TRBJ1-5; 9 nucleotides line up with TRBD1. J was trimmed by 4 bases and V by 5 bases; bases with no gene match: 18. This CDR3 region has 19 residues. The germline gives CDR1 MNHEY, CDR2 SVGEGT.

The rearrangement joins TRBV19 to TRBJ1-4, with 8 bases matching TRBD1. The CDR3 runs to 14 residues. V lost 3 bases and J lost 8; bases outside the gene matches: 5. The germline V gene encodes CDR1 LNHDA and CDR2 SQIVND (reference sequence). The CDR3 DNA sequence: TGTGCCAGTAGTATTCAGACAGGGGCGGAAAAACTGTTTTTT. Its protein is CASSIQTGAEKLFF.